This TCR beta chain was obtained from a study of T cells in localized non-small cell lung cancer. Comments on this clone: As yet, its antigen is unknown.

TCRdb keeps only in-frame clones here, not all; method: immunoSEQ multiplex PCR. In the table there are about 70,000 clones, about 86% of which are singletons. The study, taken as a whole, reports: Sequencing was limited to one tumor region, leaving the possibility of heterogeneity open. Longer overall survival was linked to higher blood T cell density. Measurement of T cell clonality placed uninvolved adjacent lung highest, above the level in tumor. Paired adjacent lung recovered a median roughly 60 of the top 100 tumor clones.

V shed 6 bases and J shed 3 bases, with 21 bases lying between them. This CDR3 has 17 residues. CDR1 MDHEN and CDR2 SYDVKM come from the germline V gene. This sequence joins TRBV28 and TRBJ1-5; the D gene is possibly TRBD1 (6 bases). The sequenced sample was peripheral blood, obtained before any cancer treatment. This receptor was identified in a male donor aged 60 or over with stage III squamous cell lung carcinoma. CDR3 sequence reads: CASRKTGRQGHNQPQHF. For the CDR3, the DNA is TGTGCCAGCAGAAAGACGGGGCGGCAGGGGCACAATCAGCCCCAGCATTTT.